This is a list of T cell receptor beta chains from one sample in a study of pediatric ulcerative colitis. Only in-frame clones appear in the TCRdb table, and some are missing; sequencing was by immunoSEQ multiplex PCR. Of about 64,000 clones in the sample, about 86% are singletons; the top ten hold roughly 3%. Material: blood. The receptor source for this set is a boy younger than 18 with severe ulcerative colitis. CDR3s include the opening cysteine and the closing phenylalanine or tryptophan. A D gene is named only where the DNA matches it firmly. Expanded clones get a size class; other rows say once, few or many, or leave the size out.

>TRBJ1-1|NA|TRBV19|NA
CASSTSGLGDTEAFF
TGTGCCAGTAGTACGTCGGGACTCGGAGACACTGAAGCTTTCTTT
>TRBJ1-5|NA|TRBV6-4|NA
CASNSPVCNQPQHF
TGTGCCAGCAACTCCCCGGTTTGCAATCAGCCCCAGCATTTT
>TRBJ2-1|NA|TRBV18|NA
CASSPLGGLGSEQFF
TGTGCCAGCTCACCACTCGGGGGATTGGGAAGTGAGCAGTTCTTC
>TRBJ1-5|NA|TRBV5-6|NA
CASSLLSSNQPQHF
TGTGCCAGCAGCCTGCTAAGTAGCAATCAGCCCCAGCATTTT
>TRBJ2-7|TRBD2|TRBV4-1|NA
CASSQEGPGLGRLYEQYF
TGCGCCAGCAGCCAAGAGGGTCCGGGACTAGGGCGGCTCTACGAGCAGTACTTC
>TRBJ2-7|TRBD2|TRBV30|NA
CAWSRPSGTSGEFF
TGTGCCTGGAGTCGACCTTCCGGGACTAGCGGGGAGTTCTTC
>TRBJ1-2|NA|TRBV18|NA
CASSPSQDPNYGYTF
TGTGCCAGCTCACCATCGCAGGACCCTAACTATGGCTACACCTTC
>TRBJ2-5|NA|TRBV6-5|NA
CASSYGQGQETQYF
TGTGCCAGCAGTTACGGCCAGGGGCAGGAGACCCAGTACTTC
>TRBJ2-7|NA|TRBV11-3|NA
CASSLVGGGYEQYF
TGTGCCAGCAGCTTAGTGGGTGGGGGCTACGAGCAGTACTTC
>TRBJ2-3|TRBD2|TRBV7-6|NA
CASSLRRASGSLDTQYF
TGTGCCAGCAGCCTACGAAGGGCTAGCGGGAGTTTGGATACGCAGTATTTT
>TRBJ2-7|NA|TRBV5-4|NA
CASSLGASTFNYEQYF
TGTGCCAGCAGCTTGGGAGCTAGTACTTTTAACTACGAGCAGTACTTC
>TRBJ1-3|NA|TRBV5-4|NA
CASSADLNTIYF
TGTGCCAGCAGCGCTGATCTAAACACCATATATTTT
>TRBJ2-7|TRBD2|TRBV10-3|NA
CAISESSGVTYEQYF
TGTGCCATCAGTGAGTCTAGCGGGGTAACCTACGAGCAGTACTTC
>TRBJ2-7|TRBD2|TRBV7-2|NA
CASSESSGEISYEQYF
TGTGCCAGCAGCGAAAGTAGCGGGGAAATCTCCTACGAGCAGTACTTC
>TRBJ2-7|NA|TRBV30|NA
CAWKNTSYSYEQYF
TGTGCCTGGAAGAACACTAGTTACTCCTACGAGCAGTACTTC
>TRBJ2-1|TRBD2|TRBV19|NA
CASRTTSGGLQGQFF
TGTGCCAGTAGGACGACTAGCGGGGGTCTCCAGGGGCAGTTCTTC
>TRBJ1-4|TRBD1|TRBV5-8|NA
CASSPGQGLANEKLFF
TGTGCCAGCAGCCCGGGACAGGGGTTAGCTAATGAAAAACTGTTTTTT
>TRBJ2-1|NA|TRBV18|NA
CASSPGLASSYNEQFF
TGTGCCAGCTCACCAGGCCTAGCCAGCTCCTACAATGAGCAGTTCTTC
>TRBJ2-3|NA|TRBV10-2|NA
CASSEEGWDTQYF
TGCGCCAGCAGTGAGGAGGGTTGGGATACGCAGTATTTT
>TRBJ2-7|TRBD2|TRBV5-1|NA
CASSLLAGGPSGYEQYF
TGCGCCAGCAGCTTACTAGCGGGAGGGCCCTCCGGTTACGAGCAGTACTTC
>TRBJ2-5|TRBD2|TRBV11-3|NA
CASSLGLAGGPESMSETQYF
TGTGCCAGCAGCTTAGGCTTAGCGGGAGGGCCTGAGTCGATGTCAGAGACCCAGTACTTC
>TRBJ1-3|TRBD1|TRBV5-1|NA
CASRGTGGTSRNTIYF
TGCGCCAGCAGAGGGACAGGGGGCACCTCGAGGAACACCATATATTTT
>TRBJ2-5|NA|TRBV15|NA
CATSRSPETQYF
TGTGCCACCAGCAGATCACCAGAGACCCAGTACTTC
>TRBJ1-5|TRBD1|TRBV6-5|NA
CASSRQGSNQPQHF
TGTGCCAGCAGCCGACAGGGTAGCAATCAGCCCCAGCATTTT
>TRBJ2-7|TRBD2|TRBV27|NA
CASSLRREAYEQYF
TGTGCCAGCAGTTTACGGCGGGAGGCCTACGAGCAGTACTTC
>TRBJ2-1|TRBD2|TRBV7-3|few
CASSLNSGVGYNEQFF
TGTGCCAGCAGCTTAAATAGCGGGGTTGGATACAATGAGCAGTTCTTC
>TRBJ2-3|NA|TRBV11-2|once
CASSLDGGTGADTQYF
TGTGCCAGCAGCTTAGATGGCGGGACGGGGGCAGATACGCAGTATTTT
>TRBJ2-1|NA|TRBV10-3|NA
CAISEFGGSSYNEQFF
TGTGCCATCAGTGAGTTCGGCGGAAGCTCCTACAATGAGCAGTTCTTC
>TRBJ1-1|NA|TRBV4-1|once
CASSQPMNTEAFF
TGCGCCAGCAGCCAACCTATGAACACTGAAGCTTTCTTT
>TRBJ1-1|NA|TRBV5-1|NA
CASSSGGTPEAFF
TGCGCCAGCAGCTCGGGGGGGACGCCTGAAGCTTTCTTT
>TRBJ2-1|NA|TRBV29-1|NA
CSVGSSGPYNEQFF
TGCAGCGTTGGTTCCAGCGGACCCTACAATGAGCAGTTCTTC
>TRBJ1-1|TRBD1|TRBV9|NA
CASSSGTGGTYTEAFF
TGTGCCAGCAGCTCCGGGACAGGGGGAACCTACACTGAAGCTTTCTTT
>TRBJ1-5|NA|TRBV28|NA
CASSLFVGGQPQHF
TGTGCCAGCAGTTTATTCGTTGGGGGTCAGCCCCAGCATTTT
>TRBJ1-2|NA|TRBV7-8|NA
CASSLGNYGYTF
TGTGCCAGCAGCTTAGGAAACTATGGCTACACCTTC
>TRBJ1-1|NA|TRBV2|NA
CASSPQKAEAFF
TGTGCCAGCAGCCCCCAAAAAGCTGAAGCTTTCTTT
>TRBJ2-1|NA|TRBV6-5|once
CASSYSGTNEQFF
TGTGCCAGCAGTTACTCTGGTACCAATGAGCAGTTCTTC
>TRBJ2-5|NA|TRBV6-5|NA
CASSYLQAQETQYF
TGTGCCAGCAGTTATTTACAGGCTCAAGAGACCCAGTACTTC
>TRBJ1-2|NA|TRBV4-3|NA
CASSQDQFGSIYGYTF
TGCGCCAGCAGCCAAGATCAGTTTGGCAGTATCTATGGCTACACCTTC
>TRBJ1-2|NA|TRBV7-2|NA
CASSLVSWTDYGYTF
TGTGCCAGCAGCTTAGTAAGTTGGACAGACTATGGCTACACCTTC
>TRBJ2-5|TRBD1|TRBV6-4|NA
CASIGQGIVEETQYF
TGTGCCAGCATTGGACAGGGGATCGTGGAAGAGACCCAGTACTTC
>TRBJ1-3|NA|TRBV27|few
CASAAMAHSKRETIYF
TGTGCCAGCGCCGCGATGGCCCACTCGAAGAGGGAGACCATATATTTT
>TRBJ2-5|NA|TRBV21-1|NA
CASSKHPGKDRKETQYF
TGTGCCAGCAGCAAACATCCCGGTAAAGACCGAAAGGAGACCCAGTACTTC